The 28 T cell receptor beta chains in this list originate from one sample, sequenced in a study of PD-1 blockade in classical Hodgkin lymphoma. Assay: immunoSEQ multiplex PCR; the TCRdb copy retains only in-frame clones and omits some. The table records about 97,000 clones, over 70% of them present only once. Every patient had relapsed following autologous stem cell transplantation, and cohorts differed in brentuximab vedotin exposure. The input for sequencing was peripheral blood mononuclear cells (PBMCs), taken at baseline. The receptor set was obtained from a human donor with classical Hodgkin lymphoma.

The CDR3 nucleotides are TGTGCCAGCAGCCAAGCCCTGGGGGGGGAGCAGTACTTC. Protein: CASSQALGGEQYF. The chain employs TRBV14 and TRBJ2-7; 7 nucleotides align to TRBD2. The length of the CDR3 is 13 residues. V was clipped by 1 base and J by 7 bases; unmatched bases: 4. Germline CDR1 is SGHDN and CDR2 is FVKESK.

DNA of the CDR3: TGTGCCAGCAGCCCCCTCCCCGGGCAGCCCCAGCATTTT. This gives the protein CASSPLPGQPQHF. J is TRBJ1-5 and V is TRBV5-6, with D unresolved. Trimming cost V 4 bases and J 7 bases, with 12 bases left between them. From germline, CDR1 is SGHDT and CDR2 YYEEEE. This CDR3 contains 13 residues. Together with reference TRBV5-6 and TRBJ1-5, the CDR3 gives the full variable domain: DAGVTQSPTHLIKTRGQQVTLRCSPKSGHDTVSWYQQALGQGPQFIFQYYEEEERQRGNFPDRFSGHQFPNYSSELNVNALLLGDSALYLCASSPLPGQPQHFGDGTRLSIL.

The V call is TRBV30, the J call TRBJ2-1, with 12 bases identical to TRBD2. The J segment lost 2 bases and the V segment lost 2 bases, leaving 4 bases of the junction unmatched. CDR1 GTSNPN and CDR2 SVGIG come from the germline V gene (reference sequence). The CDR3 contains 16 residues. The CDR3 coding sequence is TGTGCCTGGAGTCCGACTAGCGGGAGCGCCTACAATGAGCAGTTCTTC. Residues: CAWSPTSGSAYNEQFF.

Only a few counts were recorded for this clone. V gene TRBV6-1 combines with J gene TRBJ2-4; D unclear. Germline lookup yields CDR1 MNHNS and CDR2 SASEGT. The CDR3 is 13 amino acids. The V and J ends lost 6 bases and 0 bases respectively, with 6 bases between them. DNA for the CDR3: TGTGCCAGCAGATTATTAGCCAAAAACATTCAGTACTTC. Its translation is CASRLLAKNIQYF.

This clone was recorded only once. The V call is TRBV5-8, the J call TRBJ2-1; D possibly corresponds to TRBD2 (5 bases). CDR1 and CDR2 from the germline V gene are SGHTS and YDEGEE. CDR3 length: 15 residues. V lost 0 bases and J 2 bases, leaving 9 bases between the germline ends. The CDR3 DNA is TGTGCCAGCAGCTTGGATCCTAGCACCTACAATGAGCAGTTCTTC. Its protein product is CASSLDPSTYNEQFF.

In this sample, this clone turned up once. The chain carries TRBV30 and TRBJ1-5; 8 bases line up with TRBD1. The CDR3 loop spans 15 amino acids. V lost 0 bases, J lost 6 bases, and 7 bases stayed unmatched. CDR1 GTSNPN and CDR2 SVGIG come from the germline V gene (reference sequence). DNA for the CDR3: TGTGCCTGGAGTGTACAGGGGGGGTTAAGTCAGCCCCAGCATTTT. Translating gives CAWSVQGGLSQPQHF.

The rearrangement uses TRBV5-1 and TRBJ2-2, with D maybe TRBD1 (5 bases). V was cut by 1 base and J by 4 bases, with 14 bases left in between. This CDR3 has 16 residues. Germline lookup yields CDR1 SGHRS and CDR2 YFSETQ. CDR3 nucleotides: TGCGCCAGCAGCTTGAGGCAGGGTCTCGGCACCGGGGAGCTGTTTTTT. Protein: CASSLRQGLGTGELFF.

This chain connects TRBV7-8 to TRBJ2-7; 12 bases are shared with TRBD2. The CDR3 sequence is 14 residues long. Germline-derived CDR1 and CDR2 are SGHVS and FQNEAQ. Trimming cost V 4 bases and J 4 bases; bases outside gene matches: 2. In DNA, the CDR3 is TGTGCCAGCAGCTCTCTAGCGGGAGGGTACGAGCAGTACTTC. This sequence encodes CASSSLAGGYEQYF.

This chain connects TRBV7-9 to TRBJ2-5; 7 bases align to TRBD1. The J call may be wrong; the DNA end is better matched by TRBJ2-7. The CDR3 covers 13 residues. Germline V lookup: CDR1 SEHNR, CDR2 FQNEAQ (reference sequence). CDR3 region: CASSFDRVVEQYF. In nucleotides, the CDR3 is TGTGCCAGCAGCTTCGACAGGGTTGTCGAGCAGTACTTC.

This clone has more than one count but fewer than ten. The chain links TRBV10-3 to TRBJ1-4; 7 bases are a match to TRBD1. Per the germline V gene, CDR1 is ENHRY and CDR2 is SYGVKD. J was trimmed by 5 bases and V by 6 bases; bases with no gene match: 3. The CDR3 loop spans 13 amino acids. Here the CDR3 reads CAISGTENEKLFF. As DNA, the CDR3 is TGTGCCATCAGCGGGACAGAGAATGAAAAACTGTTTTTT.

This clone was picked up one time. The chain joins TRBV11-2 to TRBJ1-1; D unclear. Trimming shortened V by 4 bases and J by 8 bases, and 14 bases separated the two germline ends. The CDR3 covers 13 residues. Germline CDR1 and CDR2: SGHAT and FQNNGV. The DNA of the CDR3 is TGTGCCAGCAGCTCAGCGGTGAGTCGGGAAGCTTTCTTT. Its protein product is CASSSAVSREAFF.

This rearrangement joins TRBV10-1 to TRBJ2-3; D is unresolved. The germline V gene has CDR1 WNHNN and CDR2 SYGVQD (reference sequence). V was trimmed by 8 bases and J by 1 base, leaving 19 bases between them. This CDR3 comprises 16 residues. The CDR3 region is CASESYSLSGTDTQYF. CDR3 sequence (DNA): TGCGCCAGCGAGTCCTATAGCTTGTCTGGCACAGATACGCAGTATTTT.

Here the CDR3 DNA reads TGTGCCAGCAGCCTCGACAGGGGCCAAGAGACCCAGTACTTC. It codes for CASSLDRGQETQYF. V gene TRBV5-4 combines with J gene TRBJ2-5, with 8 bases that match TRBD1. Germline trimming cut 4 bases from V and 1 base from J; bases unmatched to any gene: 3. This CDR3 has 14 amino acids. In germline, CDR1 is SGHNT, CDR2 YYREEE (reference sequence).

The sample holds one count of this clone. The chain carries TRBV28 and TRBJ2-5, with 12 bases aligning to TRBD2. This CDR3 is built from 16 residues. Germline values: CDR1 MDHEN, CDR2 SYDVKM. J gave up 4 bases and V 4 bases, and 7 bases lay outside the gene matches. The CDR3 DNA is TGTGCCAGCAGTTCCAGACTAGCGGGAGTTTTAGAGACCCAGTACTTC. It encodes CASSSRLAGVLETQYF.

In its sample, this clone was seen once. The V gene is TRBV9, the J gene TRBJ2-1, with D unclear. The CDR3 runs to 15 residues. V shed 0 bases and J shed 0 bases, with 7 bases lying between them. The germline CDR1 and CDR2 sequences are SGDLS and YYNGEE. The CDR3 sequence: CASSVEAVSYNEQFF. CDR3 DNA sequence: TGTGCCAGCAGCGTAGAGGCGGTCTCCTACAATGAGCAGTTCTTC.

CDR3 in amino acids: CASSVSEGWDTQYF. The CDR3 region has the DNA TGTGCCAGCAGCGTATCGGAGGGGTGGGATACGCAGTATTTT. The genes are TRBV9 and TRBJ2-3; TRBD2 might be the D (6 bases). Germline CDR1 is SGDLS and CDR2 is YYNGEE. V lost 1 base to trimming and J lost 6 bases, with 12 bases between them. The CDR3 consists of 14 residues.

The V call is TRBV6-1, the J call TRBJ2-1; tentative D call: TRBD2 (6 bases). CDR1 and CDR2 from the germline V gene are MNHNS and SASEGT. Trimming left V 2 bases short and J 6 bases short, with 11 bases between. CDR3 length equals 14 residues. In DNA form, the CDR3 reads TGTGCCAGCAGTGAACAGCCCGGGGGCAATGAGCAGTTCTTC. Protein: CASSEQPGGNEQFF.

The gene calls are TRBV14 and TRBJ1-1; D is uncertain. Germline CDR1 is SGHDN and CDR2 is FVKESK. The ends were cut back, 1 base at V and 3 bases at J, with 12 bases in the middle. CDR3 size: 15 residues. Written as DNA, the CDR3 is TGTGCCAGCAGCCAAGGGGTCCGGTGGGACACTGAAGCTTTCTTT. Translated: CASSQGVRWDTEAFF.

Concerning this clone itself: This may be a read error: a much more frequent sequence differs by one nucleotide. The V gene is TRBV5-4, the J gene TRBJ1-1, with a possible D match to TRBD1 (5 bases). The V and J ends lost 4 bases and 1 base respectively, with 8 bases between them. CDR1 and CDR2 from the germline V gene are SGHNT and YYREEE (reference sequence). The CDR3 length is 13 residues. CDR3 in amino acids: CASSVGQNTEAFF. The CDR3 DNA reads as TGTGCCAGCAGCGTAGGACAGAACACTGAAGCTTTCTTT. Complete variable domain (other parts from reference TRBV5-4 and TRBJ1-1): ETGVTQSPTHLIKTRGQQVTLRCSSQSGHNTVSWYQQALGQGPQFIFQYYREEENGRGNFPPRFSGLQFPNYSSELNVNALELDDSALYLCASSVGQNTEAFFGQGTRLTVV.

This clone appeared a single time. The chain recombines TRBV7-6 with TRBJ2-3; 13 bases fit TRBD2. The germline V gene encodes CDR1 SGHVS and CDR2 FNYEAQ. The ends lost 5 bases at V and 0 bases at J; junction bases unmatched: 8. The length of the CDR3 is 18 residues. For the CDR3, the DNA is TGTGCCAGCAGCCAAGGGACTAGCGGGATCCCGAGCACAGATACGCAGTATTTT. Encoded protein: CASSQGTSGIPSTDTQYF.

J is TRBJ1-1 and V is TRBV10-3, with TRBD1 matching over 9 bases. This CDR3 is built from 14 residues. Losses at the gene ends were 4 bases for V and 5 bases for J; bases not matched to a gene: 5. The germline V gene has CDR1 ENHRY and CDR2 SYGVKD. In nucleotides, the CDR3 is TGTGCCATCAGTGGGGGACAGGGCGGGACTGAAGCTTTCTTT. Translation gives CAISGGQGGTEAFF.

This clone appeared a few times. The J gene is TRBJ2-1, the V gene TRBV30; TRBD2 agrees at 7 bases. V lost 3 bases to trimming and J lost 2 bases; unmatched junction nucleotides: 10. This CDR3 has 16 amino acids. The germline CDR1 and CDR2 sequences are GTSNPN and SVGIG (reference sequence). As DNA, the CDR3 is TGTGCCTGGAGCGCACCCGGACTAGTTGCCTACAATGAGCAGTTCTTC. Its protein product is CAWSAPGLVAYNEQFF.

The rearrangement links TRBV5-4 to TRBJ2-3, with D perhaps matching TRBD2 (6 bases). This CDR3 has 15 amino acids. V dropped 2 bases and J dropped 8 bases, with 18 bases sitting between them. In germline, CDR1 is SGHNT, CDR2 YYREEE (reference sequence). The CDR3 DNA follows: TGTGCCAGCAGCTTAGGAGGGCCCAGTCTGGGTACGCAGTATTTT. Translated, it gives CASSLGGPSLGTQYF.

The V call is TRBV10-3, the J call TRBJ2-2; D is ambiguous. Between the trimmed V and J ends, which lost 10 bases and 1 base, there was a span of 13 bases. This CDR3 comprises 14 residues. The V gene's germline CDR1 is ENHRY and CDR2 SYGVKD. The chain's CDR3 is CATKVQGNTGELFF. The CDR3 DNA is TGTGCCACCAAAGTCCAAGGGAACACCGGGGAGCTGTTTTTT.

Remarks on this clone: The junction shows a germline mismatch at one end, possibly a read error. In DNA form, the CDR3 reads TGTGCCAGCAGCTTAGGGCCCTGGGGCCCAAAGAACTTC. Amino acid sequence: CASSLGPWGPKNF. The chain links TRBV11-3 to TRBJ2-4, with D possibly being TRBD1 (5 bases). Germline CDR1 SGHNT, CDR2 YENEEA. CDR3 size: 13 residues.

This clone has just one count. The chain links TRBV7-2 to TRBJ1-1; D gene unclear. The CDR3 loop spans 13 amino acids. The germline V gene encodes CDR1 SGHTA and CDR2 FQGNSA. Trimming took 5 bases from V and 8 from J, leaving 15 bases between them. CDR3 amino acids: CASSLYEGSEAFF. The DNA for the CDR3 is TGTGCCAGCAGCCTATATGAGGGTTCGGAAGCTTTCTTT. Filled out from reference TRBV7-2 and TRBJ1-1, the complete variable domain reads GAGVSQSPSNKVTEKGKDVELRCDPISGHTALYWYRQSLGQGLEFLIYFQGNSAPDKSGLPSDRFSAERTGGSVSTLTIQRTQQEDSAVYLCASSLYEGSEAFFGQGTRLTVV.

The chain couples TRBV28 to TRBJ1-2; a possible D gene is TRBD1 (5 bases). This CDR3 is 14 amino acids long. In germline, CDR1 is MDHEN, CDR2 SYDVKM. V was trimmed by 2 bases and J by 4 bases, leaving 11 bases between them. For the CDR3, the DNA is TGTGCCAGCAGTTTACGTGCCGGGACCTATGGCTACACCTTC. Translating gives CASSLRAGTYGYTF.

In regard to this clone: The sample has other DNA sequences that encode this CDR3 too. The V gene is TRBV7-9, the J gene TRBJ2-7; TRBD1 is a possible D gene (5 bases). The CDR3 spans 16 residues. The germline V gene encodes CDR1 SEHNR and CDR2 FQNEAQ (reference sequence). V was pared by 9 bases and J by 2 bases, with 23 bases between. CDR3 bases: TGTGCCAGTAGTTCTCGACAGACAATAACCCCCTACGAGCAGTACTTC. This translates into CASSSRQTITPYEQYF. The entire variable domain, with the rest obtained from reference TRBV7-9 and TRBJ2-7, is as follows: DTGVSQNPRHKITKRGQNVTFRCDPISEHNRLYWYRQTLGQGPEFLTYFQNEAQLEKSRLLSDRFSAERPKGSFSTLEIQRTEQGDSAMYLCASSSRQTITPYEQYFGPGTRLTVT.